A selection of T cell receptor beta chains follows, all from one sample in a study of Ad26.COV2.S vaccination and SARS-CoV-2 variants. The data were produced by immunoSEQ multiplex PCR, yet TCRdb's version contains in-frame clones alone and is incomplete. The sample comprises roughly 380,000 clones, 85% to 90% of which are singletons, and around 3.6% rests with the top ten. The source material was peripheral blood, sampled in a trial of Ad26.COV2.S vaccine versus placebo. These receptors were collected from a person between 18 and 60 years old who received the Ad26.COV2.S COVID-19 vaccine or a placebo. The CDR3 runs from the conserved cysteine through the conserved F or W. D genes are given only for firm matches. The listing skips clone size in some rows; elsewhere it reads once, few, many or a size class.

v_call	j_call	d_call	clone_size	cdr3_aa	cdr3_nt
TRBV19	TRBJ1-1	-	-	CASSIGREPAVDTEAFF	TGTGCCAGTAGTATAGGGAGAGAGCCTGCTGTCGACACTGAAGCTTTCTTT
TRBV5-4	TRBJ2-7	-	few	CASSSSWSYEQYF	TGTGCCAGCAGCTCTAGTTGGTCCTACGAGCAGTACTTC
TRBV28	TRBJ1-1	TRBD1	few	CASSPRDRMNTEAFF	TGTGCCAGCAGTCCTCGGGACAGGATGAACACTGAAGCTTTCTTT
TRBV27	TRBJ1-1	-	-	CASSLNSPGQAFF	TGTGCCAGCAGTTTGAATAGCCCGGGTCAAGCTTTCTTT
TRBV10-3	TRBJ2-7	TRBD2	-	CAISDSGGQTYEQYF	TGTGCCATCAGTGATAGCGGGGGGCAGACCTACGAGCAGTACTTC
TRBV18	TRBJ1-1	TRBD1	few	CASSPGQGGAMNTEAFF	TGTGCCAGCTCACCGGGACAGGGGGGGGCGATGAACACTGAAGCTTTCTTT
TRBV7-2	TRBJ2-3	-	-	CASSWRVTDTQYF	TGTGCCAGCAGCTGGAGGGTGACAGATACGCAGTATTTT
TRBV2	TRBJ2-7	-	-	CASSEQRNYEQYF	TGTGCCAGCAGCGAACAGAGAAACTACGAGCAGTACTTC
TRBV5-5	TRBJ2-2	-	-	CASSRIREFTTGELFF	TGTGCCAGCAGCCGAATTAGGGAGTTCACCACCGGGGAGCTGTTTTTT
TRBV29-1	TRBJ1-2	-	-	CSVPYSNYGYTF	TGCAGCGTCCCCTACAGTAACTATGGCTACACCTTC
TRBV7-9	TRBJ1-2	-	-	CASSSPRRQKDGYTF	TGTGCCAGCAGCTCTCCCCGGAGGCAGAAGGATGGCTACACCTTC
TRBV3-1/TRBV3-2	TRBJ2-3	TRBD2	-	CASSQLRLAGGDTQYF	TGTGCCAGCAGCCAACTCCGACTAGCGGGGGGGGATACGCAGTATTTT
TRBV4-3	TRBJ2-5	-	-	CASSHSRGGETQYF	TGCGCCAGCAGCCATTCGCGGGGTGGGGAGACCCAGTACTTC
TRBV7-2	TRBJ2-5	TRBD2	-	CASSLFGGLETQYF	TGTGCCAGCAGCTTATTCGGGGGGTTAGAGACCCAGTACTTC
TRBV13	TRBJ2-1	TRBD1	few	CASRGTGGIYNEQFF	TGTGCCAGCAGAGGGACAGGGGGCATATACAATGAGCAGTTCTTC
TRBV27	TRBJ1-6	TRBD1	-	CASRDRAGISPLHF	TGTGCCAGCCGGGACAGGGCGGGTATTTCACCCCTCCACTTT
TRBV19	TRBJ2-5	TRBD2	-	CASSPSGGGWVTQYF	TGTGCCAGTAGCCCTAGCGGGGGGGGCTGGGTGACCCAGTACTTC
TRBV6-5	TRBJ2-2	TRBD1	-	CASLGTGGIGELFF	TGTGCCAGTTTGGGGACAGGGGGAATCGGGGAGCTGTTTTTT
TRBV30	TRBJ2-7	-	once	CAWREGVSYEQYF	TGTGCCTGGAGAGAAGGGGTATCCTACGAGCAGTACTTC
TRBV2	TRBJ1-6	TRBD1	-	CASSIRDRANSPLHF	TGTGCCAGCAGTATTCGGGACAGGGCTAATTCACCCCTCCACTTT
TRBV12-3/TRBV12-4	TRBJ2-3	-	-	CASSFPPTDTQYF	TGTGCCAGCAGTTTCCCCCCCACAGATACGCAGTATTTT
TRBV7-2	TRBJ2-2	-	few	CASSSAVAANTGELFF	TGTGCCAGCAGCTCCGCGGTAGCGGCCAACACCGGGGAGCTGTTTTTT
TRBV19	TRBJ1-1	-	-	CASSIPFVRGIPEAFF	TGTGCCAGTAGTATCCCTTTTGTGCGGGGTATCCCTGAAGCTTTCTTT
TRBV7-8	TRBJ1-5	-	-	CASSSVGQPQHF	TGTGCCAGCAGCTCGGTCGGGCAGCCCCAGCATTTT
TRBV7-9	TRBJ1-2	TRBD1	-	CASSLSSRGVANYGYTF	TGTGCCAGCAGCTTGTCTAGCAGGGGGGTAGCTAACTATGGCTACACCTTC
TRBV28	TRBJ2-1	TRBD2	-	CASSPFRGGEIYEQFF	TGTGCCAGCAGTCCCTTCCGTGGGGGGGAAATCTATGAGCAGTTCTTC
TRBV15	TRBJ2-7	-	-	CATSRDKLVIEQYF	TGTGCCACCAGCAGAGATAAACTAGTTATCGAGCAGTACTTC
TRBV9	TRBJ2-4	-	-	CASSVAGVENIQYF	TGTGCCAGCAGCGTAGCAGGGGTGGAAAACATTCAGTACTTC
TRBV10-3	TRBJ2-7	TRBD1	-	CAIREVGTGLYEQYF	TGTGCCATCAGGGAGGTTGGGACAGGCCTCTACGAGCAGTACTTC
TRBV29-1	TRBJ1-2	-	-	CSVDRAGNYGYTF	TGCAGCGTTGACCGTGCAGGGAACTATGGCTACACCTTC
TRBV25-1	TRBJ1-2	-	-	CASMTGYGYTF	TGTGCCAGCATGACAGGCTATGGCTACACCTTC
TRBV6-6	TRBJ2-2	-	-	CASITGANTGELFF	TGTGCCAGCATTACGGGGGCGAACACCGGGGAGCTGTTTTTT
TRBV9	TRBJ2-1	TRBD2	-	CASSVARSGTSGYNEQFF	TGTGCCAGCAGCGTAGCTCGAAGCGGGACTAGCGGTTACAATGAGCAGTTCTTC
TRBV5-1	TRBJ2-6	-	-	CASSLGPDYSGANVLTF	TGCGCCAGCAGCTTGGGACCCGATTACTCTGGGGCCAACGTCCTGACTTTC
TRBV6-5	TRBJ2-7	TRBD1	-	CASSTDRGAYEQYF	TGTGCCAGCAGTACGGACAGGGGGGCCTACGAGCAGTACTTC
TRBV18	TRBJ2-7	-	-	CASSPGGSYEQYF	TGTGCCAGCTCACCAGGGGGATCCTACGAGCAGTACTTC
TRBV7-9	TRBJ2-7	TRBD2	-	CASSSGNAGGDAYEQYF	TGCGCCAGCAGCTCCGGGAACGCGGGGGGGGACGCCTACGAGCAGTACTTC
TRBV29-1	TRBJ1-4	-	-	CSVVLLTNEKLFF	TGCAGCGTTGTTCTTTTGACTAATGAAAAACTGTTTTTT
TRBV28	TRBJ1-5	TRBD1	-	CASSRQGQGYGQPQHF	TGTGCCAGCAGTAGACAAGGACAGGGTTATGGTCAGCCCCAGCATTTT
TRBV5-1	TRBJ1-4	TRBD1	-	CASSWGGQGHEKLFF	TGCGCCAGCAGCTGGGGGGGACAGGGACATGAAAAACTGTTTTTT
TRBV18	TRBJ2-6	TRBD1	once	CASSPKTGVSSGANVLTF	TGTGCCAGCTCCCCTAAGACAGGGGTGAGCTCTGGGGCCAACGTCCTGACTTTC